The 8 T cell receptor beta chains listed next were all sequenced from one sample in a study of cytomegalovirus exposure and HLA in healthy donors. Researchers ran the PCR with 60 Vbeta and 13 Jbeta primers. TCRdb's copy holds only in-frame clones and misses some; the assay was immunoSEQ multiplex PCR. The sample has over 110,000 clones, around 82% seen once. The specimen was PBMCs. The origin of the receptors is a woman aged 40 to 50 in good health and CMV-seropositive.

CDR3 coding DNA: TGTGCCAGCTCAACCTTGGCATTACCTGGAAACACCATATATTTT. It codes for CASSTLALPGNTIYF. The chain has TRBV18 and TRBJ1-3; D is undetermined. Trimming pared 5 bases from V and 2 bases from J, leaving 13 bases between. Germline V gene lookup returns CDR1 KGHSH and CDR2 LQKENI. This CDR3 is built from 15 residues. Drawing the rest from reference TRBV18 and TRBJ1-3, the complete variable domain is NAGVMQNPRHLVRRRGQEARLRCSPMKGHSHVYWYRQLPEEGLKFMVYLQKENIIDESGMPKERFSAEFPKEGPSILRIQQVVRGDSAAYFCASSTLALPGNTIYFGEGSWLTVV.

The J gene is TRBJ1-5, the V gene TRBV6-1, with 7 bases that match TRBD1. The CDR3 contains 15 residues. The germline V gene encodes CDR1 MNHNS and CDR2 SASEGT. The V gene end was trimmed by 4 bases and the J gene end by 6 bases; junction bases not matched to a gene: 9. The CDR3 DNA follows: TGTGCCAGCAGTGGCCGACAGGGTGGTCGTCAGCCCCAGCATTTT. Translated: CASSGRQGGRQPQHF.

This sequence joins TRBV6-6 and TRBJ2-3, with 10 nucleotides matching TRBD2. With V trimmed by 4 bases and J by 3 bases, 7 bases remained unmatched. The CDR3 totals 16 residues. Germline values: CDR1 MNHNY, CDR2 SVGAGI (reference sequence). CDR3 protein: CASSFLAGVVTDTQYF. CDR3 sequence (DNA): TGTGCCAGCAGTTTTCTAGCGGGAGTAGTAACAGATACGCAGTATTTT.

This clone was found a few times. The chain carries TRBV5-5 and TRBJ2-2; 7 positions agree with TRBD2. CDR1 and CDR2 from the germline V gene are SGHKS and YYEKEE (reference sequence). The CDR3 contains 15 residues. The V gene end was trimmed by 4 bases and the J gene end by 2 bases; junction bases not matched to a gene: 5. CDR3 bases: TGTGCCAGCAGCCCCGGGACTACCAACACCGGGGAGCTGTTTTTT. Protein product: CASSPGTTNTGELFF.

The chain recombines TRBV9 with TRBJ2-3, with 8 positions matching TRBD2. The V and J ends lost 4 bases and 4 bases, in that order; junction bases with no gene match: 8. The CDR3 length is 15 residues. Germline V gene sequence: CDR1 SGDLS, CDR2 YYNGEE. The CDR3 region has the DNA TGTGCCAGCAGCACCACTAGCGGCGCTGCAGATACGCAGTATTTT. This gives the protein CASSTTSGAADTQYF.

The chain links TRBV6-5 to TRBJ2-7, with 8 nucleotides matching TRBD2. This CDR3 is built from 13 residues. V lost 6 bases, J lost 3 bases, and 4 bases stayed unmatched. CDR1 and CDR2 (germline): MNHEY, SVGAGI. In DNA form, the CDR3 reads TGTGCCAGCAGCTGGCGGGAGGACTACGAGCAGTACTTC. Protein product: CASSWREDYEQYF.

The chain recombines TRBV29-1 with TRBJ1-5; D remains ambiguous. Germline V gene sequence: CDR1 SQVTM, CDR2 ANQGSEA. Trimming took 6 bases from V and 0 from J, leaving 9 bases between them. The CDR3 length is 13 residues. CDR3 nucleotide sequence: TGCAGCGTAGCCGGGAGTAGCAATCAGCCCCAGCATTTT. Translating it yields CSVAGSSNQPQHF.

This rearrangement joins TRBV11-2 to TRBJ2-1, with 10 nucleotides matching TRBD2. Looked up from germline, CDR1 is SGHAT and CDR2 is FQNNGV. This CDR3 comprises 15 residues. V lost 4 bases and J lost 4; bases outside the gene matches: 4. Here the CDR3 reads CASSSSGSPYNEQFF. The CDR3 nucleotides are TGTGCCAGCAGCTCTAGCGGGAGCCCTTACAATGAGCAGTTCTTC.